Shown below are 32 T cell receptor beta chains from a single sample sequenced in a study of T cell changes during pregnancy in multiple sclerosis (dated by TCRdb to about 2019). The method behind the library was the immunoSEQ multiplex PCR assay. TCRdb obtained this table from immuneACCESS and retained in-frame rearrangements with V and J assigned. These tables miss some clones; where compared with another copy, unresolved V genes account for less than half of the shortfall, and the remainder is unexplained. Counted in this sample were approximately 130,000 clones; approximately 93% of them appeared once. Roughly 6.2% of the sample lies in the top ten. The input for sequencing was peripheral blood, taken before pregnancy. All receptors derive from a female donor with multiple sclerosis, enrolled in a pregnancy study.

The chain combines TRBV7-7 with TRBJ2-1, with TRBD1 matching over 7 bases. Germline V CDR1 and CDR2: SSHAT, FNYEAQ (reference sequence). Germline trimming cut 5 bases from V and 6 bases from J; bases unmatched to any gene: 7. The length of the CDR3 is 14 residues. This CDR3 reads CASSPKAGGNEQFF. CDR3 sequence (DNA): TGTGCCAGCAGCCCCAAAGCAGGGGGCAATGAGCAGTTCTTC.

This chain uses TRBV6-1 with TRBJ2-5; 7 bases are a match to TRBD1. The DNA end lines up better with TRBJ2-7; the J call may be wrong. The CDR3 is 13 residues long. Germline V gives CDR1 MNHNS, CDR2 SASEGT. Here the CDR3 reads CASSADRRYEQYF. For the CDR3, the DNA is TGTGCCAGCAGTGCGGACAGGCGGTACGAGCAGTACTTC.

The V and J genes are TRBV7-8 and TRBJ1-1; tentatively, D is TRBD1 (5 bases). This CDR3 comprises 12 residues. The V gene lost 4 bases and the J gene lost 11 bases, with 14 bases spanning the gap. Germline-derived CDR1 and CDR2 are SGHVS and FQNEAQ. CDR3 sequence: CASSSLEGRAFF. The CDR3 nucleotides read TGTGCCAGCAGCTCCCTTGAGGGGAGGGCTTTCTTT.

The rearrangement uses TRBV10-2 and TRBJ2-3, with a tentative D call TRBD2 (5 bases). Per the germline V gene, CDR1 is WSHSY and CDR2 is SAAADI. V lost 0 bases and J lost 10, with 5 bases in between. The CDR3 consists of 11 residues. This CDR3 reads CASSESRAQYF. The CDR3 coding sequence is TGCGCCAGCAGTGAGTCGAGGGCGCAGTATTTT.

The V gene is TRBV19, the J gene TRBJ2-7; 7 positions match TRBD2. Trimming cost V 5 bases and J 5 bases; bases outside gene matches: 9. CDR1 LNHDA and CDR2 SQIVND come from the germline V gene (reference sequence). There are 14 residues in the CDR3. CDR3 region: CASSGAGVFHEQYF. The CDR3 bases are TGTGCCAGTAGTGGCGCGGGAGTGTTCCACGAGCAGTACTTC.

This clone was recorded only once. The chain recombines TRBV7-2 with TRBJ2-1; D is ambiguous. The CDR3 covers 17 residues. Trimming took off 0 bases at V and 0 bases at J, with 12 bases between the two ends. Germline loops: CDR1 SGHTA, CDR2 FQGNSA. The CDR3 spells CASSLAKARSSYNEQFF. DNA for the CDR3: TGTGCCAGCAGCTTAGCGAAGGCAAGGAGCTCCTACAATGAGCAGTTCTTC.

This clone came up once. V and J are TRBV28 and TRBJ2-1; D is perhaps TRBD2 (6 bases). The CDR3 sequence is 17 residues long. In germline, CDR1 is MDHEN, CDR2 SYDVKM. The ends were cut back, 3 bases at V and 0 bases at J, with 15 bases in the middle. The CDR3 here is CASSFLLPSDSYNEQFF. In DNA form, the CDR3 reads TGTGCCAGCAGTTTCCTACTCCCTAGCGACTCCTACAATGAGCAGTTCTTC. Together with reference TRBV28 and TRBJ2-1, the CDR3 gives the full variable domain: DVKVTQSSRYLVKRTGEKVFLECVQDMDHENMFWYRQDPGLGLRLIYFSYDVKMKEKGDIPEGYSVSREKKERFSLILESASTNQTSMYLCASSFLLPSDSYNEQFFGPGTRLTVL.

V and J are TRBV6-1 and TRBJ2-2; 9 bases align to TRBD2. The length of the CDR3 is 19 residues. The V segment lost 0 bases and the J segment 2 bases; nucleotides outside the gene matches: 10. CDR1 and CDR2 (germline): MNHNS, SASEGT. The CDR3 DNA is TGTGCCAGCAGTGAAGCGCTAAGGGCTAGCGGGATTAACACCGGGGAGCTGTTTTTT. It yields the protein CASSEALRASGINTGELFF.

This clone was detected a few times. V usage is TRBV2 and J usage is TRBJ1-2, with D perhaps matching TRBD1 (5 bases). Germline CDR1 reads SNHLY; CDR2 reads FYNNEI. The CDR3 totals 15 residues. V was shortened by 2 bases and J by 8 bases, with 18 bases between the two germline ends. The CDR3 loop reads CASSEREGDRGGYTF. The CDR3 region has the DNA TGTGCCAGCAGTGAAAGAGAAGGGGATAGGGGCGGCTACACCTTC.

The V call is TRBV5-8, the J call TRBJ1-5; 7 nucleotides agree with TRBD1. Trimming removed 1 base from V and 2 bases from J; junction bases left unmatched: 6. The CDR3 consists of 16 residues. CDR1 and CDR2 from the germline V gene are SGHTS and YDEGEE. In nucleotides, the CDR3 is TGTGCCAGCAGCTTGCGGTTAGGACAGGGCAATCAGCCCCAGCATTTT. Translation: CASSLRLGQGNQPQHF. Filled out from reference TRBV5-8 and TRBJ1-5, the complete variable domain reads EAGVTQSPTHLIKTRGQQATLRCSPISGHTSVYWYQQALGLGLQFLLWYDEGEERNRGNFPPRFSGRQFPNYSSELNVNALELEDSALYLCASSLRLGQGNQPQHFGDGTRLSIL.

The chain couples TRBV6-5 to TRBJ2-5; 9 bases match TRBD2. The V and J ends lost 8 bases and 7 bases, in that order; junction bases with no gene match: 8. Per germline, CDR1 MNHEY and CDR2 SVGAGI. This CDR3 is built from 13 residues. The CDR3 DNA is TGTGCCAGCGGGCGGGAGGGCCACGGGACCCAGTACTTC. Protein product: CASGREGHGTQYF.

The chain carries TRBV9 and TRBJ2-3; D not resolved. Per germline, CDR1 SGDLS and CDR2 YYNGEE. The CDR3 totals 15 residues. V was trimmed by 0 bases and J by 1 base, leaving 9 bases between them. Here the CDR3 reads CASSVVPGGTDTQYF. For the CDR3, the DNA is TGTGCCAGCAGCGTAGTTCCCGGTGGCACAGATACGCAGTATTTT.

The rearrangement links TRBV5-5 to TRBJ2-5, with 9 bases aligning to TRBD1. Germline CDR1 reads SGHKS; CDR2 reads YYEKEE (reference sequence). This CDR3 contains 14 residues. V lost 5 bases, J lost 6 bases, and 8 bases stayed unmatched. CDR3 protein: CASSSTGGWQTQYF. CDR3 nucleotides: TGTGCCAGCAGTTCGACAGGGGGATGGCAGACCCAGTACTTC.

The rearrangement joins TRBV6-6 to TRBJ1-5; D is possibly TRBD1 (5 bases). The CDR3 length is 15 residues. CDR1 is MNHNY, CDR2 SVGAGI, per germline (reference sequence). V was cut by 5 bases and J by 1 base, with 12 bases left in between. The CDR3 loop is CASSPGTASNQPQHF. CDR3 nucleotides: TGTGCCAGCAGTCCCGGGACTGCAAGCAATCAGCCCCAGCATTTT.

This rearrangement joins TRBV6-1 to TRBJ2-1; no definite D call. Germline CDR1 is MNHNS and CDR2 is SASEGT. The CDR3 spans 13 residues. V was pared by 2 bases and J by 9 bases, with 11 bases between. The CDR3 DNA reads TGTGCCAGCAGTGAAAGTCGAGCGAGTGAGCAGTTCTTC. It codes for CASSESRASEQFF.

The chain is built from TRBV5-1 and TRBJ2-1, with TRBD1 matching 7 bases. Per germline, CDR1 SGHRS and CDR2 YFSETQ. The ends lost 1 base at V and 7 bases at J; junction bases unmatched: 14. CDR3 length equals 17 residues. In DNA, the CDR3 is TGCGCCAGCAGCTTGAGAGGGGGCAGTAACGAGGGGAATGAGCAGTTCTTC. This encodes CASSLRGGSNEGNEQFF.

The chain recombines TRBV30 with TRBJ1-1; the D is unclear. V was cut by 4 bases and J by 3 bases, with 12 bases left in between. The CDR3 spans 13 residues. Germline V CDR1 and CDR2: GTSNPN, SVGIG (reference sequence). CDR3 in DNA: TGTGCCTGGATGTATAATGGGCACACTGAAGCTTTCTTT. Translating it yields CAWMYNGHTEAFF. Complete variable domain (other parts from reference TRBV30 and TRBJ1-1): SQTIHQWPATLVQPVGSPLSLECTVEGTSNPNLYWYRQAAGRGLQLLFYSVGIGQISSEVPQNLSASRPQDRQFILSSKKLLLSDSGFYLCAWMYNGHTEAFFGQGTRLTVV.

In this sample, this clone turned up once. The chain links TRBV14 to TRBJ2-3, with 9 bases that match TRBD1. The CDR3 extends over 16 amino acids. CDR1 and CDR2 from the germline V gene are SGHDN and FVKESK. J gave up 5 bases and V 0 bases, and 6 bases lay outside the gene matches. CDR3 loop: CASSQEMGQGGDTQYF. Written as DNA, the CDR3 is TGTGCCAGCAGCCAAGAAATGGGACAGGGTGGAGATACGCAGTATTTT. The full variable domain, with the rest looked up from reference TRBV14 and TRBJ2-3, is EAGVTQFPSHSVIEKGQTVTLRCDPISGHDNLYWYRRVMGKEIKFLLHFVKESKQDESGMPNNRFLAERTGGTYSTLKVQPAELEDSGVYFCASSQEMGQGGDTQYFGPGTRLTVL.

In its sample, this clone was seen once. This chain connects TRBV30 to TRBJ1-5, with TRBD1 identical over 7 bases. With 4 bases clipped from V and 5 bases from J, the junction kept 5 bases outside the gene matches. This CDR3 has 13 residues. CDR1 GTSNPN and CDR2 SVGIG come from the germline V gene (reference sequence). DNA for the CDR3: TGTGCCTGGAATCACAGGGGTGATCAGCCCCAGCATTTT. It specifies CAWNHRGDQPQHF.

J is TRBJ1-1 and V is TRBV19, with 7 bases identical to TRBD1. The J segment lost 8 bases and the V segment lost 1 base, leaving 13 bases of the junction unmatched. The CDR3 is made up of 16 amino acids. Germline assignment: CDR1 LNHDA and CDR2 SQIVND (reference sequence). CDR3 sequence (DNA): TGTGCCAGTAGTATAGGAGGGGCCAGGGGGGCCTGGGAAGCTTTCTTT. Amino acids: CASSIGGARGAWEAFF. Variable domain in full (rest from reference TRBV19 and TRBJ1-1): DGGITQSPKYLFRKEGQNVTLSCEQNLNHDAMYWYRQDPGQGLRLIYYSQIVNDFQKGDIAEGYSVSREKKESFPLTVTSAQKNPTAFYLCASSIGGARGAWEAFFGQGTRLTVV.

The CDR3 nucleotides read TGCGCCAGCAGCTCTAGAGAGACCCAGTACTTC. It encodes CASSSRETQYF. This chain links TRBV5-1 with TRBJ2-5; D uncertain. Germline CDR1 is SGHRS and CDR2 is YFSETQ. Trimming took 3 bases from V and 4 from J, leaving 4 bases between them. The CDR3 totals 11 residues.

The V gene is TRBV25-1, the J gene TRBJ1-2; D possibly corresponds to TRBD1 (5 bases). V lost 0 bases and J 5 bases, leaving 7 bases between the germline ends. Germline V lookup: CDR1 MGHDK, CDR2 SYGVNS. CDR3 length equals 13 residues. CDR3 protein: CASSEYGGYGYTF. CDR3 nucleotides: TGTGCCAGCAGTGAATACGGGGGTTATGGCTACACCTTC.

V and J are TRBV18 and TRBJ2-7; 7 nucleotides agree with TRBD1. The CDR3 covers 13 residues. CDR1 and CDR2 (germline): KGHSH, LQKENI. After removal of 6 bases from V and 5 bases from J, the junction contained 7 bases not matched to a gene. The CDR3 spells CASSATGTNEQYF. The DNA of the CDR3 is TGTGCCAGCTCGGCGACAGGGACCAACGAGCAGTACTTC.

This chain links TRBV11-3 with TRBJ2-1, with D possibly matching TRBD2 (6 bases). The V gene's germline CDR1 is SGHNT and CDR2 YENEEA. There are 14 residues in the CDR3. Trimming shortened V by 3 bases and J by 8 bases, and 14 bases separated the two germline ends. The DNA for the CDR3 is TGTGCCAGCAGCTTGGCAGCCGGGAGCGATGAGCAGTTCTTC. It encodes CASSLAAGSDEQFF.

Notes on this clone: A read error may produce the germline difference seen at one junction end. The chain is built from TRBV5-1 and TRBJ1-5; 10 nucleotides line up with TRBD1. CDR3 length: 15 residues. Germline CDR1 and CDR2: SGHRS and YFSETQ. In DNA form, the CDR3 reads TGTGCCAGCAGTGCTGACAGGGGGCTTAGTCAGCCCCAGCATTTT. Translated, it gives CASSADRGLSQPQHF.

The rearrangement joins TRBV5-1 to TRBJ2-1, with D perhaps matching TRBD2 (5 bases). Trimming pared 5 bases from V and 0 bases from J, leaving 12 bases between. The CDR3 runs to 15 residues. Germline CDR1 reads SGHRS; CDR2 reads YFSETQ. The CDR3 DNA reads as TGCGCCAGCAGTTCGGAAGGGAGCTCCTACAATGAGCAGTTCTTC. It encodes CASSSEGSSYNEQFF.

The rearrangement joins TRBV6-1 to TRBJ1-2, with 10 nucleotides matching TRBD1. Germline values: CDR1 MNHNS, CDR2 SASEGT. This CDR3 spans 13 amino acids. Trimming cost V 9 bases and J 5 bases; bases outside gene matches: 6. The CDR3 DNA reads TGTGCCAGTGCTCCGGGACAGGGGTATGGCTACACCTTC. Its protein product is CASAPGQGYGYTF.

CDR3 in DNA: TGCACCAGCAGCCAAGATGGGACTAGCGGGGGGTACGAGCAGTACTTC. Translated: CTSSQDGTSGGYEQYF. The genes are TRBV1 and TRBJ2-7; TRBD2 is the table's D call, not checked against the DNA. TRBV1 is an annotated pseudogene. The CDR3 length is 16 residues.

The rearrangement joins TRBV6-5 to TRBJ1-2, with D maybe TRBD1 (5 bases). CDR1 MNHEY and CDR2 SVGAGI come from the germline V gene. The CDR3 covers 16 residues. V was clipped by 0 bases and J by 1 base, with 12 bases between them. The CDR3 reads CASSYSTGTLNYGYTF. Written as DNA, the CDR3 is TGTGCCAGCAGTTACTCTACAGGCACACTTAACTATGGCTACACCTTC.

The sample holds one count of this clone. V usage is TRBV15 and J usage is TRBJ1-2; D is ambiguous. This CDR3 contains 15 residues. CDR1 and CDR2 from the germline V gene are LNHNV and YYDKDF (reference sequence). V was pared by 0 bases and J by 1 base, with 9 bases between. The CDR3 loop reads CATSRDPGSNYGYTF. The CDR3 DNA follows: TGTGCCACCAGCAGAGATCCCGGGAGTAACTATGGCTACACCTTC.

This clone was recorded once. The chain recombines TRBV7-9 with TRBJ1-6, with D uncertain. The V gene lost 5 bases and the J gene lost 10 bases, with 21 bases spanning the gap. Germline lookup yields CDR1 SEHNR and CDR2 FQNEAQ (reference sequence). This CDR3 has 16 residues. The CDR3 protein is CASSRAGAAFGSPLHF. The DNA for the CDR3 is TGTGCCAGCAGCCGTGCGGGAGCCGCCTTCGGGTCACCCCTCCACTTT.

This chain uses TRBV9 with TRBJ1-1, with 9 bases identical to TRBD1. CDR1 is SGDLS and CDR2 is YYNGEE in the germline V gene. The ends lost 7 bases at V and 5 bases at J; junction bases unmatched: 9. This CDR3 spans 14 amino acids. The CDR3 reads CASLPQTGGTEAFF. CDR3 bases: TGTGCCAGCCTACCCCAGACAGGGGGAACTGAAGCTTTCTTT.